These T cell receptor beta chains were read from a single sample in a study of shared clonotypes between healthy human individuals. Measured with immunoSEQ multiplex PCR; TCRdb has only the in-frame clones, and not every one. The sample lists about 320,000 clones, roughly 87% occurring once. The sample was memory CD8+ T cells sorted from blood. The receptor set was obtained from a man younger than 35 in good health. CDR3s include the opening cysteine and the closing phenylalanine or tryptophan. The D gene is left open where the match is weak. Size is omitted from some rows. Given values are once, few, many or a class for expanded clones.

V gene	CDR3 length	J gene	clone size	D gene	CDR3 DNA	CDR3 protein
TRBV27	15	TRBJ2-1	-	TRBD1	TGTGCCAGCAGTTTGGGACAGGGGTTATCCAATGAGCAGTTCTTC	CASSLGQGLSNEQFF
TRBV27	12	TRBJ2-1	-	TRBD2	TGTGCCAGCAGTCCTACAGCGGGAGAGCAGTTCTTC	CASSPTAGEQFF
TRBV11-2	11	TRBJ1-5	once	-	TGTGCCAGCAGCAATCCCGGGCCCCAGCATTTT	CASSNPGPQHF
TRBV5-6	14	TRBJ1-2	-	-	TGTGCCAGCAGTTTCGACGGGACTCACTATGGCTACACCTTC	CASSFDGTHYGYTF
TRBV12-5	14	TRBJ1-1	-	-	TGTGCTAGTGGTTTGGAGGTTGGGTGGGCCGAAACTTTCTTT	CASGLEVGWAETFF
TRBV27	12	TRBJ2-2	few	-	TGTGCCAGCAGTTTAAACACCGGGGAGCTGTTTTTT	CASSLNTGELFF
TRBV10-3	19	TRBJ1-5	once	-	TGTGCCATCAGTGCCCAATTTGTTATCGTGGACAGATCCAATCAGCCCCAGCATTTT	CAISAQFVIVDRSNQPQHF
TRBV2	14	TRBJ2-7	-	-	TGTGCCAGCAGTGGGGGCGAGACGACCCACGAGCAGTACTTC	CASSGGETTHEQYF
TRBV4-3	15	TRBJ2-7	-	TRBD2	TGCGCCAGCAGCCTTTGGGTAGCGGGAGACTACGAGCAGTACTTC	CASSLWVAGDYEQYF
TRBV6-5	13	TRBJ1-5	-	-	TGTGCCAGCAGTTACACGGGTAGCGGGCCCCAGCATTTT	CASSYTGSGPQHF
TRBV11-3	15	TRBJ2-7	-	-	TGTGCCAGCAGCGAGGGGGCGCGGGGGGCCTACGAGCAGTACTTC	CASSEGARGAYEQYF
TRBV5-1	13	TRBJ1-2	-	TRBD1	TGCGCCAGCAGCTTGCAGGGGGCTGAGGGCTACACCTTC	CASSLQGAEGYTF
TRBV6-1	14	TRBJ2-4	few	TRBD1	TGTGCCAGCAGTGGCCGGGACAGGGTGGGCATTCAGTACTTC	CASSGRDRVGIQYF
TRBV4-1	14	TRBJ2-1	-	TRBD2	TGCGCCAGCGCCGGGCGGGAGGGGGACGGTGAGCAGTTCTTC	CASAGREGDGEQFF
TRBV6-4	15	TRBJ2-1	many	-	TGTGCCAGCAGCGAGGACTTGACCTCCTACAATGAGCAGTTCTTC	CASSEDLTSYNEQFF
TRBV28	15	TRBJ2-3	-	-	TGTGCCAGCTCCTACCCGGGACTGGGAACAGATACGCAGTATTTT	CASSYPGLGTDTQYF
TRBV13	17	TRBJ2-1	-	TRBD2	TGTGCCAGCAGCTCGCCTAGCGGCGACAGCTCCTACAATGAGCAGTTCTTC	CASSSPSGDSSYNEQFF
TRBV27	14	TRBJ2-7	-	-	TGTGCCAGCAGTTTTGGCAGGGGGGCCTACGAGCAGTACTTC	CASSFGRGAYEQYF
TRBV5-1	18	TRBJ2-1	-	TRBD2	TGCGCCAGCAGCCTGCAAAGCACCACTAGCGGGGGGGCAGTTGAGCAGTTCTTC	CASSLQSTTSGGAVEQFF
TRBV10-3	19	TRBJ2-7	-	TRBD2	TGTGCCATCAGTGAGGCCACAGGAGCGGGAGCATACATTACCTACGAGCAGTACTTC	CAISEATGAGAYITYEQYF
TRBV4-1	14	TRBJ2-3	once	TRBD2	TGCGCCAGCAGTCTACTAGCGGGAACGGATACGCAGTATTTT	CASSLLAGTDTQYF
TRBV5-1	16	TRBJ1-1	-	TRBD1	TGCGCCAGCAGCAATCCTCCGGGACAGGGAAACACTGAAGCTTTCTTT	CASSNPPGQGNTEAFF
TRBV28	15	TRBJ1-4	-	TRBD1	TGTGCCAGCAGTTCAAGGGACAGGGCTGAGGAAAAACTGTTTTTT	CASSSRDRAEEKLFF
TRBV28	16	TRBJ2-6	-	TRBD1	TGTGCCAGCGCAGGGACAGGGGACTCTGGGGCCAACGTCCTGACTTTC	CASAGTGDSGANVLTF
TRBV5-6	12	TRBJ1-1	-	-	TGTGCCAGCAGTGACAGGAACACTGAAGCTTTCTTT	CASSDRNTEAFF
TRBV19	13	TRBJ1-3	-	-	TGTGCCAGTAGTATAATTAGGGAGACAGACATATATTTT	CASSIIRETDIYF
TRBV2	13	TRBJ1-2	-	-	TGTGCCAGCAGTGGCGGACAAGCCTATGGCTACACCTTC	CASSGGQAYGYTF
TRBV5-1	15	TRBJ2-5	-	-	TGCGCCAGCAGCTTGGGGCCACGGGAGAAAGAGACCCAGTACTTC	CASSLGPREKETQYF
TRBV30	14	TRBJ1-1	-	-	TGTGCCTGGAGTGTAGGAGCCATGAACACTGAAGCTTTCTTT	CAWSVGAMNTEAFF
TRBV6-5	12	TRBJ2-1	few	-	TGTGCCAGCAGTTACGACGGAAATGAGCAGTTCTTC	CASSYDGNEQFF
TRBV4-3	16	TRBJ1-4	-	TRBD1	TGCGCCAGCAGCCGCCTTACAGGGGGCTTTGAGGAAAAACTGTTTTTT	CASSRLTGGFEEKLFF
TRBV27	14	TRBJ2-7	-	TRBD2	TGTGCCAGCAGTCTGGGACTAGCGGGAGTCGAGCAGTACTTC	CASSLGLAGVEQYF
TRBV27	15	TRBJ2-3	-	TRBD2	TGTGCCAGCATCTTGACTAGCGGCGGCACAGATACGCAGTATTTT	CASILTSGGTDTQYF
TRBV27	13	TRBJ2-1	-	-	TGTGCCAGCAGTTTAGATGGGGTGGATGAGCAGTTCTTC	CASSLDGVDEQFF
TRBV6-5	15	TRBJ2-5	-	TRBD1	TGTGCCAGCAGTTTCGGGACAGGGGAGGTAGGGACCCAGTACTTC	CASSFGTGEVGTQYF
TRBV7-2	13	TRBJ2-7	-	-	TGTGCCAGCAGCACTGACAGTAGCTACGAGCAGTACTTC	CASSTDSSYEQYF
TRBV11-2	15	TRBJ2-7	once	TRBD2	TGTGCCAGCAGCCGACATTTGACTAGCGTGTACGAGCAGTACTTC	CASSRHLTSVYEQYF
TRBV28	14	TRBJ2-7	-	TRBD1	TGTGCCAGCAGATACGAGACAGGGTGGGACGAGCAGTACTTC	CASRYETGWDEQYF
TRBV7-9	14	TRBJ2-3	-	TRBD1	TGTGCCAGCAGCGACGGGACAGGGAAAGATACGCAGTATTTT	CASSDGTGKDTQYF